Listed here is a single TCR beta chain. The antigen this receptor binds is unknown. No base quality values were provided; no much bigger clone lies one nucleotide off. The data originate from a study of persistence of HIV-infected CD4 T cells (TCRdb year 2020). Background on the whole study: CMV- and HIV-1 Gag-responding CD4+ T cells were isolated from ART-treated individuals so that antigen-driven clonal expansion of HIV-1-infected cells could be examined. The median time participants had been on suppressive ART was over seven years. Peripheral blood samples of up to about 200 mL were collected at multiple time points, except for a couple of participants, who underwent leukapheresis at a single time point. Proviral sequencing was used to assess clonality among infected cells, whereas TCRbeta sequencing gauged the clonality of all cells within each sorted population. The TCR cluster analysis across participants included 8 participants for CMV and roughly seven participants for Gag. Broader findings and caveats from the paper: Within the same sorted populations, how oligoclonal the TCRs were correlated with how oligoclonal the proviruses were. Bulk TCR analyses could not be restricted to the rare CMV-responding cells that actually carried HIV-1 proviruses. TCRbeta richness in CMV- and Gag-responding cells was significantly lower than in anti-CD3/anti-CD28-responding cells; CMV-responding cells had higher oligoclonality than CD3/CD28-stimulated and Gag-responding cells. The study involved few individuals and tested only a limited range of antigens. Antigen-responding cells were enriched for degenerate expanded CDR3beta sequences, which suggests convergent selection of CD4+ responses to CMV and Gag.

This specimen's treatment or condition label, per the study, means: suppressive antiretroviral therapy. Lysates of CMV-infected fibroblasts at about 10 ug/mL were used to stimulate the cells. Memory populations depleted of antigen-responding cells were obtained by sorting nonresponding CD40L-negative CD69-negative CD45RO-high memory CD4+ T cells. HIV-1-infected adults in whom suppressive ART had been started during chronic infection were enrolled as participants. For at least 4 years, the participants' plasma HIV-1 RNA had been undetectable, below 50 copies/mL. To be included, a participant needed positive CMV serology and a CD4+ T cell count above 400 cells/uL. Before stimulation, PBMCs were isolated using density centrifugation and then depleted of CD8+ T cells. For around 18 hours, the CD8-depleted PBMCs were stimulated with anti-CD28/CD49d costimulation, a CD40-blocking antibody, and enfuvirtide to prevent new infections. Sorting was done on either a Beckman Coulter MoFlo Legacy or an XDP sorter, and propidium iodide was used to exclude dead cells. The QIAamp DNA Mini Kit was used for genomic DNA extraction from samples above one million cells, and the Quick-DNA Microprep Kit was used otherwise.

The immunoSEQ hsTCRB assay version 4, run in survey mode, was used to sequence TCRbeta repertoires from genomic DNA. Genomic DNA was diluted to 9 to 10 ng/uL, and up to roughly 1 ug per sample was used for TCRbeta sequencing. As for how the authors treated the data: TCRbeta data analysis was done in ImmunoSeq Analyzer 3.0, and diversity was calculated on productive nucleotide rearrangements. The improved Chao index was used to estimate lower-bound TCR diversity, and the Gini coefficient was used to estimate clonality using the Immunarch R package. Different nucleotide rearrangements encoding the same CDR3beta amino acid sequence were treated as distinct clonotypes. Differential abundance analysis identified TCRbeta sequences significantly enriched in antigen-responding cells relative to anti-CD3/anti-CD28-activated cells. Using predicted peptide-MHC specificity as the basis, GLIPH2 grouped TCRs into clusters, both for each participant individually and for the merged data sets that combined participants. TCRdb limited this immuneACCESS table to in-frame rearrangements with V and J called. A share of clones is missing; checked studies link under half to unresolved V genes, and the rest is unexplained. V and J calls and clone size are copied from that table; D and trimming were computed from the DNA. The sample table records roughly 28,000 clones; about 80% of these occur just once. The top ten constitute roughly 0.8% of the sample.

V is reduced by 0 bases and J by 8 bases, leaving a spacing of 15 bases between them. The germline V gene sets CDR1 to SGHRS and CDR2 to YFSETQ. The CDR3 spans 16 residues, from the cysteine through the phenylalanine. The CDR3 DNA has 48 bases and is translated from base 1. The sample here was CD4+ T cells sorted from PBMCs after roughly 17-hour stimulation, taken from a patient who received antiretroviral therapy. What the cell subset or site label conveys for this sample: CD40L-CD69- CD45RO-high memory CD4 T cells not responding to CMV lysate. The chain joins TRBV5-1 to TRBJ1-6; possibly the D gene is TRBD1, per 5 matching bases. This TCR was recovered from an adult woman with HIV who was CMV-seropositive. The bases are TGCGCCAGCAGCTTGGGACAGCCGAATTTCGATTCACCCCTCCACTTT. It translates to CASSLGQPNFDSPLHF.